This T cell receptor (beta chain) was identified in a study of Ad26.COV2.S vaccination and SARS-CoV-2 variants. Study-level results: Those who received vaccine or placebo ended up with similar non-spike TCR breadth.

Data came from immunoSEQ multiplex PCR; TCRdb stores just in-frame clones and leaves some out. The table records roughly 350,000 clones, 75% to 90% of them present only once. The treatment denotes: about 20 received Ad26.COV2.S at low or high dose, single or two shots; about 5 received placebo; per-sample allocation not given. Day 63 following the first vaccine or placebo injection was when the samples were taken. The donor was a Boston adult aged 18-55 years. As for this clone: Its antigen is undetermined.

Germline-derived CDR1 and CDR2 are SGDLS and YYNGEE. V was trimmed by 4 bases and J by 6 bases, leaving 17 bases between them. The CDR3 sequence is 15 residues long. The source of this sequence is a person between 18 and 60 years old who received the Ad26.COV2.S COVID-19 vaccine or a placebo. The V call is TRBV9, the J call TRBJ2-1, with a weak D call TRBD1 (5 bases). The sequenced sample was peripheral blood, obtained in a trial of Ad26.COV2.S vaccine versus placebo. The CDR3 loop is CASSPRVSSSNEQFF. The CDR3 region has the DNA TGTGCCAGCAGCCCCAGGGTCAGTTCGTCCAATGAGCAGTTCTTC.